This T cell receptor beta chain was sequenced in a study of cytomegalovirus exposure and HLA in healthy donors. Study context: Among around 400 genotyped donors, around 82% fell in the Caucasian-associated ancestry cluster.

The CDR3 contains 15 residues. Germline values: CDR1 MRHNA, CDR2 SNTAGT. V was clipped by 7 bases and J by 9 bases; unmatched bases: 14. PCR amplification relied on 60 Vbeta primers (plus 13 Jbeta primers). Original processing notes: Among the unique TCR beta chains that a later analysis counted, 80 million to 100 million in all, about 11 million were shared. Produced via immunoSEQ multiplex PCR; TCRdb's table is partial and in-frame only. That table furnishes V, J and clone size, whereas the DNA furnished D and trimming. The sample lists 150,000 to 180,000 clones, around 74% occurring once. The TCR was taken from a man between 18 and 29 years old in good health and CMV-seronegative. V is TRBV6-4 and J is TRBJ1-3; 8 bases fit TRBD1. The sequenced sample consisted of PBMCs. CDR3 DNA sequence: TGTGCCAGCAAGGTATTAGAGGACAGGGACAGCACCATATATTTT. Its protein product is CASKVLEDRDSTIYF.